The 30 T cell receptor beta chains presented below share a single source sample, sequenced in a study of T cells in Graves' hyperthyroidism and ophthalmopathy. Authors of the study amplified TCR beta CDR3 regions from RNA transcripts. The HTBI set primed first-round TCR CDR3 RT-PCR. TCRdb re-called the multiplex PCR reads with MiXCR, one entry per CDR3 protein. The table shows 500,000 to 550,000 distinct CDR3 sequences, with 20% occurring only once. Sequencing used blood. Source of these receptors: a man aged 35 to 55 with Graves' ophthalmopathy.

This clonotype was counted many times. The chain carries TRBV6-2 or TRBV6-3 and TRBJ2-7; maybe TRBD2 (5 bases). CDR3 length equals 14 residues. The germline V gene encodes CDR1 MNHEY and CDR2 SVGEGT. Trimming removed 2 bases from V and 4 bases from J, with 12 bases in between. CDR3 in amino acids: CASSYRESLYEQYF. DNA of the CDR3: TGTGCCAGCAGTTACCGGGAAAGTCTGTACGAGCAGTACTTC.

This clonotype has at least ten counts. V usage is TRBV7-2 and J usage is TRBJ1-2; 7 bases agree with TRBD1. Germline lookup yields CDR1 SGHTA and CDR2 FQGNSA. V shed 5 bases and J 2 bases; nucleotides not matched to a gene: 14. The CDR3 contains 17 residues. The CDR3 DNA is TGTGCCAGCAGCCCCACTCCAGGGGACAGTTTAAACTATGGCTACACCTTC. Protein product: CASSPTPGDSLNYGYTF.

The genes are TRBV11-2 and TRBJ2-5; 12 bases agree with TRBD2. V trimming: 8 bases; J trimming: 5 bases; junction bases outside the gene matches: 15. The CDR3 spans 17 residues. Germline assignment: CDR1 SGHAT and CDR2 FQNNGV. CDR3 sequence: CASGYPPTGTSGETQYF. The CDR3 region has the DNA TGTGCCAGCGGATACCCCCCTACCGGGACTAGCGGGGAGACCCAGTACTTC. The full variable domain, in which reference TRBV11-2 and TRBJ2-5 provide the parts outside the CDR3, is EAGVAQSPRYKIIEKRQSVAFWCNPISGHATLYWYQQILGQGPKLLIQFQNNGVVDDSQLPKDRFSAERLKGVDSTLKIQPAKLEDSAVYLCASGYPPTGTSGETQYFGPGTRLLVL.

This clonotype was counted between two and nine times. V and J are TRBV30 and TRBJ1-1; TRBD1 might be the D (6 bases). The CDR3 is 13 residues long. Per the germline V gene, CDR1 is GTSNPN and CDR2 is SVGIG (reference sequence). The germline V and J ends were trimmed by 4 bases and 5 bases, with 14 bases remaining between them. The CDR3 DNA is TGTGCCTGGACTAGAGGGGGGTGGACTGAAGCTTTCTTT. This codes for CAWTRGGWTEAFF. Together with reference TRBV30 and TRBJ1-1, the CDR3 gives the full variable domain: SQTIHQWPATLVQPVGSPLSLECTVEGTSNPNLYWYRQAAGRGLQLLFYSVGIGQISSEVPQNLSASRPQDRQFILSSKKLLLSDSGFYLCAWTRGGWTEAFFGQGTRLTVV.

J is TRBJ2-3 and V is TRBV19; D remains ambiguous. Germline assignment: CDR1 LNHDA and CDR2 SQIVND (reference sequence). The CDR3 loop spans 14 amino acids. Deletions cut 3 bases from V and 0 bases from J, with 7 bases between. The CDR3 bases are TGTGCCAGTAGTATGTTCTCTAGCACAGATACGCAGTATTTT. Translated: CASSMFSSTDTQYF.

The rearrangement joins TRBV19 to TRBJ2-7; 7 nucleotides match TRBD1. The CDR3 spans 15 residues. Germline V lookup: CDR1 LNHDA, CDR2 SQIVND (reference sequence). Trimming took 5 bases from V and 0 from J; bases not matched to a gene: 7. The CDR3 DNA sequence: TGTGCCAGTAGTGGTCGCAGGGGGAGCTCCTACGAGCAGTACTTC. Protein: CASSGRRGSSYEQYF.

This clonotype was recorded at least ten times. This chain uses TRBV11-2 with TRBJ2-2; 9 bases agree with TRBD1. This CDR3 region has 16 residues. The V segment lost 4 bases and the J segment 3 bases; nucleotides outside the gene matches: 6. Germline CDR1 reads SGHAT; CDR2 reads FQNNGV. CDR3 in amino acids: CASSWGQGLDTGELFF. CDR3 sequence (DNA): TGTGCCAGCAGCTGGGGACAGGGCTTGGACACCGGGGAGCTGTTTTTT.

The chain carries TRBV20-1 and TRBJ2-3; 8 nucleotides match TRBD2. Germline lookup yields CDR1 DFQATT and CDR2 SNEGSKA (reference sequence). This CDR3 contains 16 residues. After removal of 0 bases from V and 2 bases from J, the junction contained 7 bases not matched to a gene. The CDR3 here is CSARDLLAEVTDTQYF. CDR3 sequence (DNA): TGCAGTGCTAGAGATCTACTAGCGGAGGTCACAGATACGCAGTATTTT.

This clonotype was found many times. V is TRBV11-3 and J is TRBJ2-5; no clear D gene. The CDR3 covers 13 residues. The germline V gene has CDR1 SGHNT and CDR2 YENEEA. Trimming cost V 2 bases and J 4 bases, with 8 bases left between them. The CDR3 reads CASSLQEAETQYF. CDR3 nucleotide sequence: TGTGCCAGCAGCTTACAAGAGGCAGAGACCCAGTACTTC.

This clonotype has ten or more counts. This chain links TRBV7-2 with TRBJ1-1; D is undetermined. The CDR3 has 15 residues. V was trimmed by 1 base and J by 3 bases, leaving 12 bases between them. CDR1 and CDR2 (germline): SGHTA, FQGNSA. This CDR3 reads CASSLDGDWYTEAFF. The CDR3 region has the DNA TGTGCCAGCAGCTTAGATGGGGATTGGTACACTGAAGCTTTCTTT.

A few counts support this clonotype. This chain uses TRBV14 with TRBJ1-6; D remains unclear. V was shortened by 0 bases and J by 8 bases, with 11 bases between the two germline ends. The CDR3 extends over 15 amino acids. Germline loops: CDR1 SGHDN, CDR2 FVKESK. For the CDR3, the DNA is TGTGCCAGCAGCCAAGATTTGGGTGGGGATTCACCCCTCCACTTT. Translating it yields CASSQDLGGDSPLHF. The variable domain in full, with the rest retrieved from reference TRBV14 and TRBJ1-6, is EAGVTQFPSHSVIEKGQTVTLRCDPISGHDNLYWYRRVMGKEIKFLLHFVKESKQDESGMPNNRFLAERTGGTYSTLKVQPAELEDSGVYFCASSQDLGGDSPLHFGNGTRLTVT.

The V and J genes are TRBV28 and TRBJ2-1; 7 bases are a match to TRBD2. With V trimmed by 1 base and J by 6 bases, 12 bases remained unmatched. The germline V gene encodes CDR1 MDHEN and CDR2 SYDVKM. This CDR3 is 17 amino acids long. The CDR3 spells CASSLFYVGGLTNEQFF. The CDR3 nucleotides read TGTGCCAGCAGTTTATTTTATGTGGGAGGGTTGACCAATGAGCAGTTCTTC.

This chain joins TRBV24-1 and TRBJ2-1, with D possibly matching TRBD2 (6 bases). Germline lookup yields CDR1 KGHDR and CDR2 SFDVKD. The CDR3 consists of 16 residues. With 5 bases removed from V and 7 bases from J, the gap between germline ends came to 20 bases. The chain's CDR3 is CATSGSDGSRFNEQFF. The CDR3 nucleotides are TGTGCCACCAGTGGATCGGACGGGAGTCGGTTTAATGAGCAGTTCTTC.

The sample holds a few counts of this clonotype. The rearrangement uses TRBV5-1 and TRBJ2-2; the D is unclear. CDR3 size: 12 residues. Germline CDR1 SGHRS, CDR2 YFSETQ. Trimming took 4 bases from V and 7 from J, leaving 8 bases between them. The chain's CDR3 is CASSTEGGELFF. For the CDR3, the DNA is TGCGCCAGCAGCACCGAAGGCGGGGAGCTGTTTTTT.

This clonotype was found many times. The chain recombines TRBV6-1 with TRBJ1-1, with D tentatively TRBD1 (5 bases). This CDR3 is 13 amino acids long. CDR1 is MNHNS and CDR2 is SASEGT in the germline V gene. V shed 6 bases and J shed 8 bases, with 16 bases lying between them. The CDR3 protein is CASSPRAGLEAFF. The CDR3 DNA reads as TGTGCCAGCAGCCCAAGGGCGGGACTCGAAGCTTTCTTT.

This clonotype was picked up many times. The genes are TRBV9 and TRBJ1-1; maybe TRBD1 (6 bases). CDR3 length equals 14 residues. In germline, CDR1 is SGDLS, CDR2 YYNGEE. Trimming took 0 bases from V and 4 from J, leaving 10 bases between them. This CDR3 reads CASSVASGVTEAFF. The CDR3 coding sequence is TGTGCCAGCAGCGTAGCCTCAGGGGTCACTGAAGCTTTCTTT.

The chain recombines TRBV10-3 with TRBJ1-1; D gene ambiguous. CDR1 is ENHRY and CDR2 is SYGVKD in the germline V gene. The CDR3 is 14 residues long. V lost 6 bases and J lost 3, with 14 bases in between. The CDR3 DNA reads as TGTGCCATCAGGAATAGTTCGACGCACACTGAAGCTTTCTTT. This sequence encodes CAIRNSSTHTEAFF.

The CDR3 bases are TGTGCCAGCAGCCCTAGCGGGGGGGCCTCAGAGACCCAGTACTTC. Protein sequence: CASSPSGGASETQYF. This chain links TRBV3-1 with TRBJ2-5; 12 bases line up with TRBD2. This CDR3 contains 15 residues. J was trimmed by 4 bases and V by 4 bases; bases with no gene match: 4. Per the germline V gene, CDR1 is LGHDT and CDR2 is YNNKEL (reference sequence).

This chain links TRBV19 with TRBJ2-5; 9 positions agree with TRBD2. From germline, CDR1 is LNHDA and CDR2 SQIVND (reference sequence). The CDR3 covers 13 residues. The ends lost 4 bases at V and 3 bases at J; junction bases unmatched: 0. Here the CDR3 DNA reads TGTGCCAGTAGTAGGACTAGCGAAGAGACCCAGTACTTC. Translating gives CASSRTSEETQYF.

This clonotype was seen repeatedly, ten times or more. V is TRBV7-3 and J is TRBJ2-1; D is unresolved. There are 13 residues in the CDR3. Germline lookup yields CDR1 SGHTA and CDR2 FQGTGA. The V end lost 1 base, the J end lost 6 bases, and 7 bases lay between the germline ends. This CDR3 is CASSLIAGNEQFF. The CDR3 bases are TGTGCCAGCAGCTTAATAGCCGGCAATGAGCAGTTCTTC. The full variable domain, completed using reference TRBV7-3 and TRBJ2-1, is GAGVSQTPSNKVTEKGKYVELRCDPISGHTALYWYRQSLGQGPEFLIYFQGTGAADDSGLPNDRFFAVRPEGSVSTLKIQRTERGDSAVYLCASSLIAGNEQFFGPGTRLTVL.

At least ten counts were recorded for this clonotype. The rearrangement joins TRBV6-2 or TRBV6-3 to TRBJ1-1, with D possibly matching TRBD1 (6 bases). CDR1 is MNHEY, CDR2 SVGEGT, per germline. This CDR3 has 13 residues. V was shortened by 2 bases and J by 8 bases, with 12 bases between the two germline ends. For the CDR3, the DNA is TGTGCCAGCAGTTACCTCACAGGGATCGAAGCTTTCTTT. Protein: CASSYLTGIEAFF.

This clonotype was picked up a small number of times. The genes are TRBV28 and TRBJ1-1, with a weak D call TRBD1 (6 bases). The CDR3 is made up of 15 amino acids. V lost 5 bases to trimming and J lost 1 base, with 14 bases between them. Germline V gives CDR1 MDHEN, CDR2 SYDVKM. Here the CDR3 reads CASSTGTATNTEAFF. Here the CDR3 DNA reads TGTGCCAGCAGTACAGGGACTGCCACGAACACTGAAGCTTTCTTT.

This clonotype was detected only a few times. The chain recombines TRBV28 with TRBJ1-2; no reliable D call. The CDR3 loop spans 13 amino acids. In germline, CDR1 is MDHEN, CDR2 SYDVKM. V lost 4 bases and J 1 base, leaving 7 bases between the germline ends. The CDR3 region has the DNA TGTGCCAGCAGTTCCAACTTTAACTATGGCTACACCTTC. It yields the protein CASSSNFNYGYTF.

This chain uses TRBV3-1 with TRBJ2-3, with 7 bases matching TRBD2. Unmatched junction bases numbered 6, after V lost 2 bases and J lost 1 base. This CDR3 has 16 amino acids. The germline V gene has CDR1 LGHDT and CDR2 YNNKEL (reference sequence). CDR3 in amino acids: CASSQRGGARTDTQYF. CDR3 DNA: TGTGCCAGCAGCCAAAGGGGAGGGGCCCGCACAGATACGCAGTATTTT.

This clonotype was seen more than once but under ten times. The chain has TRBV30 and TRBJ2-7, with TRBD2 identical over 7 bases. With 7 bases clipped from V and 1 base from J, the junction kept 10 bases outside the gene matches. This CDR3 contains 14 residues. Germline lookup yields CDR1 GTSNPN and CDR2 SVGIG (reference sequence). The CDR3 spells CAFTVWGGSYEQYF. The CDR3 coding sequence is TGTGCCTTTACCGTCTGGGGGGGGTCCTACGAGCAGTACTTC.

This clonotype was picked up a small number of times. V gene TRBV10-3 combines with J gene TRBJ1-1, with no clear D. The CDR3 runs 13 residues. CDR1 is ENHRY, CDR2 SYGVKD, per germline. The germline V and J ends were trimmed by 10 bases and 1 base, with 13 bases remaining between them. In nucleotides, the CDR3 is TGTGCCACCTCGAGGGCACAGAACACTGAAGCTTTCTTT. Translation gives CATSRAQNTEAFF.

The rearrangement links TRBV3-1 to TRBJ2-3; 8 bases match TRBD2. The junction had 9 bases not matched to a gene; V was cut back by 3 bases and J by 4 bases. The CDR3 length is 16 residues. Germline values: CDR1 LGHDT, CDR2 YNNKEL (reference sequence). The CDR3 DNA is TGTGCCAGCAGCCACGGCCGGGGGGGTTGGGCAGATACGCAGTATTTT. This codes for CASSHGRGGWADTQYF.

The V gene is TRBV18, the J gene TRBJ1-1; D gene ambiguous. This CDR3 spans 16 amino acids. The germline CDR1 and CDR2 sequences are KGHSH and LQKENI. V was shortened by 3 bases and J by 1 base, with 15 bases between the two germline ends. This CDR3 is CASSPRGGHGNTEAFF. The CDR3 DNA reads as TGTGCCAGCTCACCCCGGGGAGGTCATGGGAACACTGAAGCTTTCTTT.

This clonotype appeared a single time. In DNA form, the CDR3 reads TGTGCCAGCAGTTTTCTAGGACGGATTAATGAAAAACTGTTTTTT. Encoded protein: CASSFLGRINEKLFF. The chain employs TRBV12-3 or TRBV12-4 and TRBJ1-4; no clear D gene. The CDR3 covers 15 residues. V was clipped by 3 bases and J by 4 bases, with 12 bases between them.

The rearrangement links TRBV6-1 to TRBJ1-4; 8 nucleotides align to TRBD1. This CDR3 is 13 amino acids long. The junction had 4 bases not matched to a gene; V was cut back by 8 bases and J by 5 bases. Germline V gene sequence: CDR1 MNHNS, CDR2 SASEGT. The CDR3 protein is CASWTGTNEKLFF. The CDR3, as DNA: TGTGCCAGCTGGACAGGGACAAATGAAAAACTGTTTTTT.